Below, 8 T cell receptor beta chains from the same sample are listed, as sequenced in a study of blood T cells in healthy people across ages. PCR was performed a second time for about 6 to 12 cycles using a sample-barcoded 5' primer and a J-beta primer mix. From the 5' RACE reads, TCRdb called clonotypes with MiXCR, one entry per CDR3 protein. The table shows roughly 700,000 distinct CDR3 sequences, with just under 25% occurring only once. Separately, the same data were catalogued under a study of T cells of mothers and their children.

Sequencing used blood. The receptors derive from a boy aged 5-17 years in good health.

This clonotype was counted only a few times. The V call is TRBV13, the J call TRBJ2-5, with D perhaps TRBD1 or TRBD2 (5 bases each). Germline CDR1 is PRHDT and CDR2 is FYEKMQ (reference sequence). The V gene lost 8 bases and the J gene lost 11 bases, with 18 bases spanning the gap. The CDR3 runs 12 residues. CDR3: CASSEGAREQYF. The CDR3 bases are TGTGCCAGCTCGGAAGGGGCGAGGGAGCAGTACTTC.

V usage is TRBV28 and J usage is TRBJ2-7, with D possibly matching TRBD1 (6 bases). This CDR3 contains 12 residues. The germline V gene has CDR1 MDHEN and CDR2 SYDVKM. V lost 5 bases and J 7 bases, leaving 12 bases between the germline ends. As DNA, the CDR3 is TGTGCCAGCAGTCTTACAGGGTTTGAGCAGTACTTC. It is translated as CASSLTGFEQYF.

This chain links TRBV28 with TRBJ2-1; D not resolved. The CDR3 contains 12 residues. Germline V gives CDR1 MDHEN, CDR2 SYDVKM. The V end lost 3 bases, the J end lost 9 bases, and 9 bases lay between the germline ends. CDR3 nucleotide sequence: TGTGCCAGCAGTTTTTTGAACGTTGAGCAGTTCTTC. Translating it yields CASSFLNVEQFF. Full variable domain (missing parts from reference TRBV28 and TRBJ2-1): DVKVTQSSRYLVKRTGEKVFLECVQDMDHENMFWYRQDPGLGLRLIYFSYDVKMKEKGDIPEGYSVSREKKERFSLILESASTNQTSMYLCASSFLNVEQFFGPGTRLTVL.

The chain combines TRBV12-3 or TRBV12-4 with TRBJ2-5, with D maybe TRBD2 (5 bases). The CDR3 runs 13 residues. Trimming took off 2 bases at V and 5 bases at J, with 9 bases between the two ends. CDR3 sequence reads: CASSLSGIETQYF. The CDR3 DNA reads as TGTGCCAGCAGTTTATCCGGGATCGAGACCCAGTACTTC.

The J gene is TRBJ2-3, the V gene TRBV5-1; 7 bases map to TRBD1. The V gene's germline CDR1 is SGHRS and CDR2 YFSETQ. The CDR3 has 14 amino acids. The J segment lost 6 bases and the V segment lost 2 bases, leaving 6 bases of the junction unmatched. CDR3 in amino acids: CASSLDREGDTQYF. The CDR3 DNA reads TGCGCCAGCAGCTTAGACAGGGAAGGGGATACGCAGTATTTT.

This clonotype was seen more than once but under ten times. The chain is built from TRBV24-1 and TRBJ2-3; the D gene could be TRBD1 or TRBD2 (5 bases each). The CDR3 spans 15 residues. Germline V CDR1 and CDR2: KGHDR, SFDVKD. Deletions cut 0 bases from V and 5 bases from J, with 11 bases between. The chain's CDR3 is CATSDLGGARDTQYF. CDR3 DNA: TGTGCCACCAGTGATTTGGGGGGAGCTAGAGATACGCAGTATTTT.

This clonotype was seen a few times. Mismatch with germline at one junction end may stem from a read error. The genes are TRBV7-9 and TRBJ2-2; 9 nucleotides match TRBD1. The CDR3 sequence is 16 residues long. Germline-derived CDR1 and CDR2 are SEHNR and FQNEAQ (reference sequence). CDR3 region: CASSFKRTGVGGGLFF. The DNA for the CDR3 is TGTGCCAGCAGCTTCAAAAGGACAGGGGTTGGCGGGGGGCTGTTTTTT.

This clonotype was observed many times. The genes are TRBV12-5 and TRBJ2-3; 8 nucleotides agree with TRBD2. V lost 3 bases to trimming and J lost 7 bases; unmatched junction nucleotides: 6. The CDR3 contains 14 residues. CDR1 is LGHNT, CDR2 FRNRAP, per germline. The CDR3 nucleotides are TGTGCTAGTGGTTTTAGCGGGAAACCTCATACGCAGTATTTT. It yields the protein CASGFSGKPHTQYF.